This T cell receptor (beta chain) was identified in a study of T cells in Graves' hyperthyroidism and ophthalmopathy. TCR beta CDR3 regions were amplified from RNA. A first-round RT-PCR of the TCR CDR3 used the HTBI primer set. One entry per CDR3 protein, called by TCRdb with MiXCR from the multiplex PCR reads. The sample lists about 350,000 distinct CDR3 sequences; 18% were seen once. Trimming removed 2 bases at V and 6 bases at J, with 16 bases between. CDR1 and CDR2 from the germline V gene are GTSNPN and SVGIG (reference sequence). This CDR3 has 15 residues. This clonotype came up many times. The J gene is TRBJ2-2, the V gene TRBV30, with D tentatively TRBD2 (6 bases). This TCR was sampled from a woman in her thirties or forties with Graves' ophthalmopathy. Material for sequencing was blood. CDR3 nucleotide sequence: TGTGCCTGGAGTATGGTCTTAGGGAGGTCCGGGGAGCTGTTTTTT. It is translated as CAWSMVLGRSGELFF.